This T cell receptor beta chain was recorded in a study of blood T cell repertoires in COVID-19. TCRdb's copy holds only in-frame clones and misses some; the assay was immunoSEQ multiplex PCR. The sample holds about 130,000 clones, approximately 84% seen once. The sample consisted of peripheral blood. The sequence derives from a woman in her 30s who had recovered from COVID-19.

The CDR3 DNA reads as TGCGCCAGCAGCTCAAGTGGTATGGTCGGGGAAAAACTGTTTTTT. Amino acid sequence: CASSSSGMVGEKLFF. The chain links TRBV5-1 to TRBJ1-4; D is uncertain. Per germline, CDR1 SGHRS and CDR2 YFSETQ. The CDR3 is 15 residues long. Trimming cost V 3 bases and J 8 bases, with 17 bases left between them.